This TCR beta chain emerged from a study of cytomegalovirus exposure and HLA in healthy donors. Looking at the study overall: The approximately 600 first-cohort repertoires shared a platform with the 120 validation repertoires, as reported in a later analysis. Study-wide findings and caveats: With high specificity and sensitivity, the classifier reportedly diagnosed cytomegalovirus status.

CDR1 is SNHLY and CDR2 is FYNNEI in the germline V gene. The V end lost 2 bases, the J end lost 4 bases, and 17 bases lay between the germline ends. The CDR3 consists of 16 residues. Profiling relied on immunoSEQ multiplex PCR, and the TCRdb table lists in-frame clones only, not all of them. The table lists 150,000 to 200,000 clones, roughly 86% of them singletons. On this clone itself: Its antigen is unknown.

The clonotype was recovered from a young man in good health and CMV-seropositive. This chain links TRBV2 with TRBJ1-1; perhaps TRBD1 as D (5 bases). Material: PBMCs. CDR3 loop: CASSEPARAPGTEAFF. For the CDR3, the DNA is TGTGCCAGCAGTGAACCCGCCAGGGCCCCGGGCACTGAAGCTTTCTTT.